The clone carrying this T cell receptor beta chain was seen only once. Per the original methods: Estimates of nucleated cell counts were drawn from the amplification of reference gene primers. Repertoires were generated with immunoSEQ multiplex PCR, while TCRdb's copy carries only in-frame clones and drops some. V, J and clone size derive from that table, while D and trimming were established from the DNA sequence. Of over 250,000 clones listed, about 89% were seen once; the top ten hold around a tenth. These data come from a study of blood T cell repertoires in COVID-19. The overall study: Some COVID-19 samples were acute and others convalescent; all came from the United States, Italy and Spain. PBMCs, B-cell-depleted T cells, or T cells provided the cDNA or gDNA that made up the material.

Trimming took 4 bases from V and 0 from J; bases not matched to a gene: 6. This CDR3 is built from 16 residues. Germline assignment: CDR1 SNHLY and CDR2 FYNNEI. J is TRBJ2-1 and V is TRBV2; 7 bases are shared with TRBD2. The source is a man aged 35 to 55 who had recovered from COVID-19. Source material: peripheral blood. The CDR3 nucleotides read TGTGCCAGCAGTGTTTTTGGGGGGGGCTCCTACAATGAGCAGTTCTTC. This encodes CASSVFGGGSYNEQFF. Using reference TRBV2 and TRBJ2-1 for the parts outside the CDR3, the full variable domain is EPEVTQTPSHQVTQMGQEVILRCVPISNHLYFYWYRQILGQKVEFLVSFYNNEISEKSEIFDDQFSVERPDGSNFTLKIRSTKLEDSAMYFCASSVFGGGSYNEQFFGPGTRLTVL.